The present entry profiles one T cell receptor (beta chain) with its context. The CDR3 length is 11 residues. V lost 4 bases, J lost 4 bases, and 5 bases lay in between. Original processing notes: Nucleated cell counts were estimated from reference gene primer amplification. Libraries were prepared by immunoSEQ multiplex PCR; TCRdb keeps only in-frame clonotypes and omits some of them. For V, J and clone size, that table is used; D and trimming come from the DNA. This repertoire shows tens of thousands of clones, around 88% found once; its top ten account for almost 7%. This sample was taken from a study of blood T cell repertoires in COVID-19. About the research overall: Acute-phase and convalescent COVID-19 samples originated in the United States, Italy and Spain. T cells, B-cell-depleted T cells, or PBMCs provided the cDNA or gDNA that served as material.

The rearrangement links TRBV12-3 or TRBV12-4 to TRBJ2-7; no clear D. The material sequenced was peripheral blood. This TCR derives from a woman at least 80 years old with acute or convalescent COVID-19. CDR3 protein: CASSSLYEQYF. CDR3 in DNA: TGTGCCAGCAGTTCCCTTTACGAGCAGTACTTC.